This T cell receptor (beta chain) is drawn from a study of blood T cell repertoires in COVID-19. Trimming cost V 0 bases and J 7 bases; bases outside gene matches: 7. Germline-derived CDR1 and CDR2 are MNHEY and SVGEGT. This CDR3 has 15 amino acids. In the original processing: Counts of nucleated cells, estimated from reference gene primer amplification, were obtained. Method: immunoSEQ multiplex PCR; TCRdb's copy keeps in-frame clones and lacks some. V, J and clone size are taken as reported in that table, and D and trimming were inferred from the DNA itself. Of around 98,000 clones in the sample, around 82% were seen once.

This clonotype was obtained from a man aged 70-80 years with active or convalescent COVID-19. This chain links TRBV6-2 or TRBV6-3 with TRBJ2-7, with 9 positions matching TRBD1. The sequencing sample was made of peripheral blood. CDR3 protein: CASSYSQQGAGEQYF. CDR3 sequence (DNA): TGTGCCAGCAGTTACTCCCAACAGGGGGCGGGGGAGCAGTACTTC.